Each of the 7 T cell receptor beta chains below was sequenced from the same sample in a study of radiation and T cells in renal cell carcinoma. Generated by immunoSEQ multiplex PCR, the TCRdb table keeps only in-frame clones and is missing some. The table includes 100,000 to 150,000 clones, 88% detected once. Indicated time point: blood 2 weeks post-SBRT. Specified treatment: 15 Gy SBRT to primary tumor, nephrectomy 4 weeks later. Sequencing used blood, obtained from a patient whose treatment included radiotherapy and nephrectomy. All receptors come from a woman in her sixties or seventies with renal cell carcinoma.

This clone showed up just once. CDR3 loop: CASSYSPGGSGYTF. Written as DNA, the CDR3 is TGTGCCAGCAGTTACTCCCCAGGGGGCTCCGGCTACACCTTC. The V call is TRBV6-5, the J call TRBJ1-2, with 8 bases lining up with TRBD1. The junction had 5 bases not matched to a gene; V was cut back by 0 bases and J by 8 bases. Per the germline V gene, CDR1 is MNHEY and CDR2 is SVGAGI. The CDR3 totals 14 residues.

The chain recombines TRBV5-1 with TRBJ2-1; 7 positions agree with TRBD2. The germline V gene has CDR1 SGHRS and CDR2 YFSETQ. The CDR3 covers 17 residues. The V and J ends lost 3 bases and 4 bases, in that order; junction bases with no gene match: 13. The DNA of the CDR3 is TGCGCCAGCAGCTGGGGAGGGTCTAGCGGTCTATACAATGAGCAGTTCTTC. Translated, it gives CASSWGGSSGLYNEQFF.

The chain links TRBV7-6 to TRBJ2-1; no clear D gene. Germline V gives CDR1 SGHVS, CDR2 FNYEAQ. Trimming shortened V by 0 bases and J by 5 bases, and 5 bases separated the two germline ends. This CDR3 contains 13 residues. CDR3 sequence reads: CASSLASNNEQFF. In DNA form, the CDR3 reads TGTGCCAGCAGCTTAGCAAGTAACAATGAGCAGTTCTTC. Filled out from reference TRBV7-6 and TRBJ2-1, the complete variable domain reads GAGVSQSPRYKVTKRGQDVALRCDPISGHVSLYWYRQALGQGPEFLTYFNYEAQQDKSGLPNDRFSAERPEGSISTLTIQRTEQRDSAMYRCASSLASNNEQFFGPGTRLTVL.

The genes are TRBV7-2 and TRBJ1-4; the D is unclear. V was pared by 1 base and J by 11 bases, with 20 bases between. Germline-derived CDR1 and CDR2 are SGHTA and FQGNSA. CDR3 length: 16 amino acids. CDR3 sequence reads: CASSLGPGEGIRKLFF. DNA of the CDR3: TGTGCCAGCAGCTTAGGCCCCGGGGAGGGCATTCGGAAACTGTTTTTT.

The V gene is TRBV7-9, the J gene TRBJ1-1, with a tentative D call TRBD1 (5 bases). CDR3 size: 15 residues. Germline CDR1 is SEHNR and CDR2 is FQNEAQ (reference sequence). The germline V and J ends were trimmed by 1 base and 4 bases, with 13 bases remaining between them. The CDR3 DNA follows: TGTGCCAGCAGCTTAGATGGGGGGAAGGGCACTGAAGCTTTCTTT. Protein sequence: CASSLDGGKGTEAFF.

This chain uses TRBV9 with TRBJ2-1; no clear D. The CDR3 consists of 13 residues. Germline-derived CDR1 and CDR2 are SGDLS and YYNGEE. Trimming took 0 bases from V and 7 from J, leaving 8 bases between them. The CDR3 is CASSVGLGNEQFF. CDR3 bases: TGTGCCAGCAGCGTAGGTTTAGGGAATGAGCAGTTCTTC.

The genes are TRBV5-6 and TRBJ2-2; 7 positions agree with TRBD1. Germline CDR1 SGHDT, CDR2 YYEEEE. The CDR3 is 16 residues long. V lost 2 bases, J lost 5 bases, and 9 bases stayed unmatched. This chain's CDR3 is CASSLFFRGLTGELFF. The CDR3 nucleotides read TGTGCCAGCAGCTTATTTTTCAGGGGGTTAACCGGGGAGCTGTTTTTT. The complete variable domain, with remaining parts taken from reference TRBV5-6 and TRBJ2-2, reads DAGVTQSPTHLIKTRGQQVTLRCSPKSGHDTVSWYQQALGQGPQFIFQYYEEEERQRGNFPDRFSGHQFPNYSSELNVNALLLGDSALYLCASSLFFRGLTGELFFGEGSRLTVL.